The next 4 T cell receptor beta chains were all read from a single sample in a study of blood T cell repertoires in COVID-19. Sequencing used immunoSEQ multiplex PCR; TCRdb keeps in-frame clones, though not all of them. This table holds over 250,000 clones, roughly 85% found once. The sample consisted of PBMCs or T cells enriched from blood (not recorded which). These receptors all come from a man between 40 and 49 years old who had been exposed to COVID-19.

V gene TRBV2 combines with J gene TRBJ2-1; TRBD2 matches at 9 bases. Germline V gives CDR1 SNHLY, CDR2 FYNNEI. Unmatched junction bases numbered 5, after V lost 10 bases and J lost 4 bases. The CDR3 extends over 13 amino acids. Written as DNA, the CDR3 is TGTGCCACAGCTAGCGGGACTTACAATGAGCAGTTCTTC. Translating it yields CATASGTYNEQFF.

The chain has TRBV7-3 and TRBJ2-1; no clear D. The CDR3 extends over 15 amino acids. V lost 5 bases and J 4 bases, leaving 15 bases between the germline ends. Germline CDR1 is SGHTA and CDR2 is FQGTGA. In DNA, the CDR3 is TGTGCCAGCAGCCTTCGTCCAGCGTGGTACAATGAGCAGTTCTTC. Protein sequence: CASSLRPAWYNEQFF.

V usage is TRBV25-1 and J usage is TRBJ1-2, with D perhaps matching TRBD1 (5 bases). The CDR3 length is 13 residues. CDR1 and CDR2 from the germline V gene are MGHDK and SYGVNS. The ends were cut back, 5 bases at V and 4 bases at J, with 11 bases in the middle. The DNA of the CDR3 is TGTGCCAGCAGTCCGACGGGGGTCTATGGCTACACCTTC. Its protein is CASSPTGVYGYTF.

The chain links TRBV1 to TRBJ2-1; TRBD2, as called in the table, went unchecked against the DNA. TRBV1 is designated a pseudogene. The CDR3 is 17 residues long. This chain's CDR3 is CTSSYSSGTPPYNEQFF. CDR3 DNA: TGCACCAGCAGTTATAGTAGCGGGACCCCCCCCTACAATGAGCAGTTCTTC.